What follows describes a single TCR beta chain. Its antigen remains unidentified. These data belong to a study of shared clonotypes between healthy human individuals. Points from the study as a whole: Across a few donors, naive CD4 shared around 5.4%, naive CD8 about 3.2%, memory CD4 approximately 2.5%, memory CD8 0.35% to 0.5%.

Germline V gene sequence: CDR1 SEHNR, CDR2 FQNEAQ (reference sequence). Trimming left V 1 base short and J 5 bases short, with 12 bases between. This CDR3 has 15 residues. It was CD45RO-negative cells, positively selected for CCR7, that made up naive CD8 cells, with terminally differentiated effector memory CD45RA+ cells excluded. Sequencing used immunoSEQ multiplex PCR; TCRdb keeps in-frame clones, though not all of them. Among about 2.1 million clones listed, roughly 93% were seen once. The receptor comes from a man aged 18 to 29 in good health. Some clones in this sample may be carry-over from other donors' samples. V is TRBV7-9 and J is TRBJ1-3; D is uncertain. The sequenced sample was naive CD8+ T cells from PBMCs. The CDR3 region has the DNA TGTGCCAGCAGCTTAGGGAATCCGCTGAGAAACACCATATATTTT. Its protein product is CASSLGNPLRNTIYF.